This T cell receptor beta chain was profiled in a study of identifying expanded T cells in peripheral blood (dated by TCRdb to the late 2010s). The study in broad terms: Technical replicates were generated by sequencing separate aliquots of the same genomic DNA pool, with four replicates compared pairwise. Beyond this particular receptor, the publication reports: For all healthy donors, the variance in clone template counts between two-week samples rose significantly as total template count increased. The beta-binomial model significantly reduced the number of clones called differentially abundant and the false-positive rate across all healthy-donor time intervals. The authors expected that over much longer intervals, such as months to years, biological variance in healthy repertoires might increase even further. The binomial model flagged approximately 1.2 differentially abundant clones between technical replicates, compared with about 17 over approximately 2 weeks and approximately 19 over roughly 4 weeks.

V is reduced by 7 bases and J by 10 bases, leaving a spacing of 34 bases between them. The germline V gene yields SNHLY for CDR1 and FYNNEI for CDR2. Counted from cysteine to phenylalanine, this CDR3 has 19 amino acids. Just CDR3 DNA is preserved here, 57 bases in frame from base 1. The immunoSEQ Assay, which uses bias-controlled multiplex PCR amplification of genomic DNA, was used to profile TCRbeta CDR3 regions. The study's processing was this. The absolute abundance of each unique TCRbeta CDR3 region was quantified after sequences were collapsed and filtered. Differential abundance was tested with a binomial (Fisher-equivalent) model and with a beta-binomial model adding time-dependent variance fitted from healthy donors. Clones with fewer than 5 combined templates were excluded, and clones with Benjamini-Hochberg FDR below 0.01 were called differentially abundant. Using the form v = (b*log(k)+a)^2, the beta-binomial variance was modeled as a function of the total template count across the two samples. In TCRdb, the immuneACCESS table is reduced to in-frame sequences with V and J assigned. These tables do not hold every clone; where another copy was compared, an unresolved V gene accounts for under half, and the others remain unexplained. V and J calls and clone size are those listed in that table; D and trimming were worked out from the DNA. The sample profile shows some 130,000 clones; about 86% of them were found once. 7.5% to 9% of the sample is held by the ten biggest clonotypes.

During the collection period, no immune events, such as infections, were documented for the healthy donors. Healthy-donor blood repertoires served as a training cohort to calibrate time-dependent variance in a beta-binomial model of T-cell clone differential abundance. The training cohort included around 10 healthy donors, of whom 3 were female and 7 were male. An age range of about 29 to 65 years, with an average of 43 years, was recorded for the donors. Whole blood, obtained from a commercial supplier, was collected from each healthy donor at three time points spaced approximately two weeks apart. Genomic DNA was extracted from unsorted whole blood for immunosequencing. Remarks on this clone: This clone's antigen is unknown. No per-base quality is available; no much larger clone lies one base away.

This TCR was sampled from a person aged 18 to 75 in good health. Here the chain combines TRBV2 and TRBJ2-2; the D gene is perhaps TRBD1 or TRBD2, as each covers 6 bases. Specimen: blood. The DNA reads as follows: TGTGCCAGCAAATCGCACGAGGCAGGGGCGCGGGGTTCAAACGTGGAGCTGTTTTTT. Its protein reads: CASKSHEAGARGSNVELFF.